This T cell receptor (beta chain) was recorded in a study of CD8 T cells in ankylosing spondylitis (dated by TCRdb to the late 2010s). For the wider study: To find TCR variants linked to disease, the study profiled T cell receptor beta repertoires in ankylosing spondylitis patients and healthy donors. Peripheral blood was sampled, and synovial fluid was also collected from ankylosing spondylitis patients. In total, the full study cohort was made up of some 110 healthy donors and 25 to 30 ankylosing spondylitis patients.

What the authors observed across the whole study: Some of the motif variants had been reported before in the synovial fluid and blood of reactive arthritis patients, a finding that suggests common disease-initiation mechanisms. The disease-linked clones were reported as significantly enriched in matched synovial fluid samples from ankylosing spondylitis patients. A TCR beta motif of eight highly homologous amino acid variants appeared characteristic of blood from ankylosing spondylitis patients. A CD8+ phenotype was shown by the disease-linked clones, which were found at relatively low frequencies in peripheral blood.

In this sample, this clonotype turned up a few times. Its antigen is unknown. Qualities for individual bases were not recorded, and no much larger clone is one base off. In the germline V gene (reference sequence), CDR1 corresponds to DFQATT and CDR2 to SNEGSKA. From the cysteine up to the phenylalanine, the CDR3 has a length of 14 residues. Here the CDR3 DNA is all that survives: 42 bases in frame from base 1. Sequencing was carried out with an Illumina HiSeq 2500. Quantitative 5'-RACE with molecular barcodes was the method used to prepare the TCR beta libraries. The original pipeline was this. A new computational method based on a probabilistic model of VDJ rearrangement was used to identify disease-linked TCR variants. TCRdb's own reprocessing of the public reads used fastp at Q25 and MiXCR and kept productive beta chains. For every CDR3 protein sequence, its rows merge into one entry that carries the most common genes and DNA. The V and J calls follow TCRdb's processing rather than the paper's. The sample table holds about 240,000 distinct CDR3 sequences, of which roughly 10% were seen once. The ten top clones hold approximately 6.6% of the sample.

This clonotype originated in a male donor with ankylosing spondylitis or in good health (not recorded which). Sample: blood, either unsorted or a sorted T cell fraction (not recorded which). This receptor chain uses TRBV20-1 and TRBJ2-1; TRBD2 is perhaps the D gene, given 6 matching bases. The DNA is TGCAGCGCGCCTGGACTAAGCTCCTACAATGAGCAGTTCTTC. It is translated as CSAPGLSSYNEQFF.